The 9 T cell receptor beta chains in this list originate from one sample, sequenced in a study of T-cell reconstitution after alpha-beta-depleted transplantation in children. Preparing the TCRbeta library involved the use of unique molecular identifiers. TCRdb ran MiXCR on the PCR reads and lists one entry per CDR3 protein. This sample has over 80,000 distinct CDR3 sequences, with about 22% found just once. The input for sequencing was PBMCs, taken before TCRalphabeta/CD19-depleted stem cell transplant. These receptors all come from a boy under 10 years old with acute lymphoblastic leukemia, due to receive a stem cell transplant.

This clonotype was seen a few times. V is TRBV5-1 and J is TRBJ2-7, with 7 positions matching TRBD1. The CDR3 covers 12 residues. Germline CDR1 and CDR2: SGHRS and YFSETQ. Germline trimming cut 5 bases from V and 7 bases from J; bases unmatched to any gene: 6. CDR3 DNA: TGCGCCAGCAGGCAACAGGGGCCGGAGCAGTACTTC. Its translation: CASRQQGPEQYF.

This clonotype was found many times. The chain joins TRBV28 to TRBJ2-6; 7 nucleotides agree with TRBD1. The V gene end was trimmed by 6 bases and the J gene end by 0 bases; junction bases not matched to a gene: 5. The CDR3 is 16 amino acids. Germline CDR1 is MDHEN and CDR2 is SYDVKM. In DNA form, the CDR3 reads TGTGCCAGCAGCCCCGGACAGGCCTCTGGGGCCAACGTCCTGACTTTC. Translating gives CASSPGQASGANVLTF.

The chain links TRBV7-2 to TRBJ1-6; D is possibly TRBD1 (5 bases). Germline-derived CDR1 and CDR2 are SGHTA and FQGNSA. V lost 5 bases and J lost 9, with 17 bases in between. CDR3 size: 15 residues. CDR3 DNA: TGTGCCAGCAGCGTTCAGGGAGGACGAGGTTCACCCCTCCACTTT. Protein: CASSVQGGRGSPLHF.

In this sample, this clonotype turned up many times. The V and J genes are TRBV6-1 and TRBJ2-2, with 13 bases identical to TRBD2. Germline V lookup: CDR1 MNHNS, CDR2 SASEGT. V lost 5 bases and J lost 7; bases outside the gene matches: 10. The CDR3 has 17 residues. CDR3 in DNA: TGTGCCAGCAGTAAACTAGCGGGAGGGCCGGGGGTCGGGGAGCTGTTTTTT. Protein: CASSKLAGGPGVGELFF.

The V gene is TRBV7-7, the J gene TRBJ2-5; 12 nucleotides align to TRBD2. Germline loops: CDR1 SSHAT, CDR2 FNYEAQ (reference sequence). After removal of 1 base from V and 5 bases from J, the junction contained 5 bases not matched to a gene. The CDR3 extends over 16 amino acids. The CDR3 here is CASSLGTSGIGETQYF. CDR3 in DNA: TGTGCCAGCAGCTTAGGGACTAGCGGGATTGGTGAGACCCAGTACTTC.

Only a few counts were recorded for this clonotype. The CDR3 coding sequence is TGTGCCAGCAGTTTTGGGACAGGGCAAAATGAGCAGTTCTTC. This encodes CASSFGTGQNEQFF. V usage is TRBV12-3 or TRBV12-4 and J usage is TRBJ2-1, with TRBD1 identical over 9 bases. Germline trimming cut 3 bases from V and 7 bases from J; bases unmatched to any gene: 4. The CDR3 sequence is 14 residues long.

About this clonotype itself: Relative to the germline gene, one junction end is altered; a read error may explain this. The J gene is TRBJ2-6, the V gene TRBV12-3 or TRBV12-4; 11 bases are a match to TRBD2. The CDR3 extends over 18 amino acids. The CDR3 protein is CAISLGTSGYSGANVLTF. CDR3 DNA sequence: TGTGCCATCAGTTTAGGGACTAGCGGATACTCTGGGGCCAACGTCCTGACTTTC.

The chain couples TRBV29-1 to TRBJ1-2; D unresolved. The V end was cut by 2 bases, the J end by 5 bases, with 6 bases between. The CDR3 sequence is 11 residues long. The germline V gene has CDR1 SQVTM and CDR2 ANQGSEA. CDR3 loop: CSVERRYGYTF. In DNA, the CDR3 is TGCAGCGTTGAACGAAGGTATGGCTACACCTTC.

This clonotype showed up just a few times. The rearrangement uses TRBV5-5 and TRBJ2-1; the D is unclear. The germline V and J ends were trimmed by 3 bases and 0 bases, with 10 bases remaining between them. The CDR3 spans 15 residues. CDR1 is SGHKS, CDR2 YYEKEE, per germline (reference sequence). The CDR3 DNA is TGTGCCAGCAGCTCAGAACAGAGCTCCTACAATGAGCAGTTCTTC. It codes for CASSSEQSSYNEQFF.